This entry lists 3 T cell receptor beta chains sequenced from one sample in a study of T cells in pancreatic ductal adenocarcinoma. Sequencing used immunoSEQ multiplex PCR; TCRdb keeps in-frame clones, though not all of them. The sample records around 10,000 clones, 67% being singletons. The selected patients with pancreatic ductal adenocarcinoma had surgery but no neoadjuvant therapy. The specimen was pancreatic tumor tissue. The receptors shown here come from a human donor with pancreatic ductal adenocarcinoma.

This clone appeared a single time. An end of the junction does not agree with germline; a read error may underlie this. The chain uses TRBV9 and TRBJ2-7; D is uncertain. The V gene's germline CDR1 is SGDLS and CDR2 YYNGEE. The CDR3 extends over 9 amino acids. CDR3 loop: CANSYEQYF. The CDR3 DNA sequence: TGTGCCAACAGCTACGAGCAGTACTTC.

On this clone itself: Given a far larger clone just one base away, this is likely a sequencing read error. The chain joins TRBV4-2 to TRBJ2-7; D unresolved. The V end was cut by 0 bases, the J end by 9 bases, with 6 bases between. The length of the CDR3 is 11 residues. Germline assignment: CDR1 LGHNA and CDR2 YNFKEQ. The CDR3 DNA follows: TGTGCCAGCAGCCAAGATCAGGTGCAGTACTTC. This encodes CASSQDQVQYF.

The gene calls are TRBV19 and TRBJ2-3; D may be TRBD2 (6 bases). There are 15 residues in the CDR3. Germline assignment: CDR1 LNHDA and CDR2 SQIVND (reference sequence). V dropped 3 bases and J dropped 3 bases, with 13 bases sitting between them. CDR3 DNA: TGTGCCAGTAGTATGTCTGGGGGAGGAACAGATACGCAGTATTTT. It is translated as CASSMSGGGTDTQYF.